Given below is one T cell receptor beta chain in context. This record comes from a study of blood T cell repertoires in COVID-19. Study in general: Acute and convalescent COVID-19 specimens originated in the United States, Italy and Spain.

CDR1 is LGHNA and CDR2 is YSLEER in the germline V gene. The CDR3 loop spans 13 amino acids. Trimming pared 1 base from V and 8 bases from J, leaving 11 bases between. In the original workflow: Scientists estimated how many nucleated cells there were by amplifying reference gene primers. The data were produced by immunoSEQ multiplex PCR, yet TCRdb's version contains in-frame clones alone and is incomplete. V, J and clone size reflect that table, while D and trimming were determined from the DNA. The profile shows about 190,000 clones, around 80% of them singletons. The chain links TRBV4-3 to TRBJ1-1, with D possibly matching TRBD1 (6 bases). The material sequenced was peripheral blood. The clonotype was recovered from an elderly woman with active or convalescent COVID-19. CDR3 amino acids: CASSQVNTGEAFF. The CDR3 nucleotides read TGCGCCAGCAGCCAAGTAAATACAGGGGAAGCTTTCTTT.